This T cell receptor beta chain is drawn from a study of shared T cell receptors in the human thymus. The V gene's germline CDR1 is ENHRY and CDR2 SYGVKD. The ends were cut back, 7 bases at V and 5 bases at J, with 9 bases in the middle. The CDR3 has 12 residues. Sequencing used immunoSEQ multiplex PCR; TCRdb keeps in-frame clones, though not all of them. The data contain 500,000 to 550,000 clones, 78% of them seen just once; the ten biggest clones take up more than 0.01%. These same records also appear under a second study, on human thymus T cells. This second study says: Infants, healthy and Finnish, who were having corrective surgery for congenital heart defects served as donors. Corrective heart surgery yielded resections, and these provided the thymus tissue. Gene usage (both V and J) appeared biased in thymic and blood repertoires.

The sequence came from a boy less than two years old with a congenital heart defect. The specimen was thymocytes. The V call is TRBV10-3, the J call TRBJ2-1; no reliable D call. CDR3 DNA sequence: TGTGCCATCAAGAGCCAGGACAATGAGCAGTTCTTC. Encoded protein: CAIKSQDNEQFF.